This TCR beta chain was captured by sequencing in a study of blood T cells in healthy people across ages. Study-level results: A strong correlation was seen between TCR beta diversity and naive T cell percentage. Per million T cells, TCR beta diversity dropped roughly linearly as age increased.

At least ten counts were recorded for this clonotype. Its antigen is currently unknown. A J-beta primer mix and a sample-barcoded 5' primer were used in a second PCR of roughly 6 to 11 cycles. TCRdb called the 5' RACE reads again in MiXCR, with one record for every CDR3 protein. The sample records over 1,500,000 distinct CDR3 sequences, 39% being singletons. Samples had at least 7 million PBMCs isolated from them. This CDR3 has 12 residues. CDR1 DFQATT and CDR2 SNEGSKA come from the germline V gene (reference sequence). V was cut by 1 base and J by 5 bases, with 8 bases left in between. This rearrangement joins TRBV20-1 to TRBJ2-5, with unresolved D. This sequence was found in a human donor in good health. Sequenced input: blood. CDR3 DNA sequence: TGCAGTGCTAGAGTCCCCGGGGAGACCCAGTACTTC. The encoded protein is CSARVPGETQYF.